This T cell receptor beta chain is from a study of shared clonotypes between healthy human individuals. Study findings and constraints: There were few donors, and this limited the genetic and exposure-history diversity represented.

Each sample came from a Caucasian adult donor living in Nashville, Tennessee. Concerning this clone itself: Its matching antigen is unknown.

The CDR3 sequence is 16 residues long. Per the germline V gene, CDR1 is MNHNS and CDR2 is SASEGT. Trimming removed 2 bases at V and 4 bases at J, with 17 bases between. The assay was immunoSEQ multiplex PCR, and TCRdb's table has in-frame clones only and misses some. Seen here are 450,000 to 500,000 clones, about 80% observed once, and the top ten hold approximately 12%. The sequence was collected from a woman aged 40 to 55 in good health. Some clones in this sample may be carry-over from other donors' samples. The sample consisted of PBMCs. The J gene is TRBJ1-2, the V gene TRBV6-1; D is uncertain. The DNA of the CDR3 is TGTGCCAGCAGTGAAAATAGGCCCGCTTACTCCTATGGCTACACCTTC. Translation: CASSENRPAYSYGYTF.